This record concerns one T cell receptor beta chain sequence. Its antigen is unknown. This specimen comes from a study of T cells after yellow fever vaccination. General study findings and limits: Shared CD4/CD8 clonotypes were a small share, likely from convergent recombination. When the response was secondary, it was weaker but reached its peak faster, day 5 versus 15.

V lost 7 bases and J lost 1; bases outside the gene matches: 5. CDR3 length equals 14 residues. The V gene's germline CDR1 is LNHNV and CDR2 YYDKDF (reference sequence). MiXCR, applied by TCRdb to the 5' RACE reads, yields one record per CDR3 protein. The sample lists approximately 140,000 distinct CDR3 sequences; over 7% were seen once. The specimen comprised CD4+ T cells sorted from PBMCs, sampled 5 days after the yellow fever booster vaccination. This sequence was found in a young man who received the YFV17D yellow fever vaccine. The genes are TRBV15 and TRBJ2-7, with 9 bases aligning to TRBD2. The CDR3 bases are TGTGCCACCAAGAGGCGGGGGGGTTCCTACGAGCAGTACTTC. Protein sequence: CATKRRGGSYEQYF.